Shown below are 18 T cell receptor beta chains from a single sample sequenced in a study of regulatory T cells in long-lasting Graves disease. iRepertoire HTBI primers and Arm-PCR of CDR3 regions built TCR beta libraries. In TCRdb, the multiplex PCR reads were re-called with MiXCR into one record per CDR3 protein. The data hold over 400,000 distinct CDR3 sequences, with 13% to 15% observed a single time. The time point was: newly diagnosed GD, antithyroid drugs for less than 3 months. There was RNA extracted from PBMCs, and the TCR library was made from it. This sample also appeared in a second study, on T cells in Graves' hyperthyroidism and ophthalmopathy.

The sample consisted of peripheral blood mononuclear cells (PBMCs), taken at new diagnosis, from a patient treated with antithyroid drugs. Receptor source: a woman aged 50 to 65 with Graves disease.

This clonotype has a count of ten or more. This chain uses TRBV28 with TRBJ1-5; possibly TRBD1 for D (6 bases). This CDR3 contains 13 residues. Germline V gene sequence: CDR1 MDHEN, CDR2 SYDVKM. Between the trimmed V and J ends, which lost 5 bases and 6 bases, there was a span of 11 bases. The CDR3 sequence: CASSAQGSQPQHF. The CDR3 DNA follows: TGTGCCAGCAGTGCACAGGGTAGTCAGCCCCAGCATTTT.

This clonotype was seen more than once but under ten times. The chain recombines TRBV6-1 with TRBJ2-2; TRBD2 matches 12 bases. The V and J ends lost 6 bases and 5 bases, in that order; junction bases with no gene match: 10. The CDR3 loop spans 17 amino acids. Germline V gives CDR1 MNHNS, CDR2 SASEGT. The CDR3 DNA follows: TGTGCCAGCAGGCCGGGACTAGCGGGCGGGGGGACCGGGGAGCTGTTTTTT. This codes for CASRPGLAGGGTGELFF.

This clonotype was counted a few times. The gene calls are TRBV27 and TRBJ1-2; weak D call: TRBD1 (5 bases). Trimming shortened V by 2 bases and J by 4 bases, and 14 bases separated the two germline ends. There are 15 residues in the CDR3. Germline lookup yields CDR1 MNHEY and CDR2 SMNVEV (reference sequence). This chain's CDR3 is CASSLISGWVYGYTF. In nucleotides, the CDR3 is TGTGCCAGCAGTTTAATTTCAGGGTGGGTCTATGGCTACACCTTC.

This clonotype was detected ten times or more. The V and J genes are TRBV11-2 and TRBJ2-1; 8 bases agree with TRBD2. J was trimmed by 6 bases and V by 5 bases; bases with no gene match: 3. Germline CDR1 SGHAT, CDR2 FQNNGV. The CDR3 length is 13 residues. The CDR3 DNA follows: TGTGCCAGCAGCCCCGGGACTAGCAATGAGCAGTTCTTC. Encoded protein: CASSPGTSNEQFF.

This clonotype was seen at least ten times. The chain uses TRBV7-9 and TRBJ1-4; D call uncertain. Trimming stripped 4 bases from V and 8 bases from J, with 17 bases between. This CDR3 has 15 amino acids. CDR1 is SEHNR, CDR2 FQNEAQ, per germline (reference sequence). This CDR3 reads CASSSSREGFEKLFF. Written as DNA, the CDR3 is TGTGCCAGCAGCTCATCTCGGGAGGGCTTCGAAAAACTGTTTTTT.

The sample holds many counts of this clonotype. The chain employs TRBV29-1 and TRBJ2-1, with TRBD2 identical over 8 bases. The length of the CDR3 is 13 residues. CDR1 is SQVTM, CDR2 ANQGSEA, per germline. The V segment lost 5 bases and the J segment 3 bases; nucleotides outside the gene matches: 3. The chain's CDR3 is CSVTSGSYNEQFF. The CDR3, as DNA: TGCAGCGTTACCAGCGGGAGCTACAATGAGCAGTTCTTC.

This clonotype was detected many times. The chain joins TRBV2 to TRBJ2-1, with D possibly called TRBD1 or TRBD2 (5 bases each). From germline, CDR1 is SNHLY and CDR2 FYNNEI. The CDR3 has 14 amino acids. V dropped 8 bases and J dropped 3 bases, with 14 bases sitting between them. CDR3 amino acids: CASAPWDVYNEQFF. The CDR3 bases are TGTGCCAGCGCCCCCTGGGACGTCTACAATGAGCAGTTCTTC.

In this sample, this clonotype turned up many times. CDR3 amino acids: CASSPPSGNSPLHF. CDR3 nucleotide sequence: TGTGCCAGCTCACCACCATCAGGGAATTCACCCCTCCACTTT. The rearrangement links TRBV18 to TRBJ1-6; D perhaps matches TRBD1 (5 bases). CDR3 length equals 14 residues. Germline CDR1 reads KGHSH; CDR2 reads LQKENI. V was shortened by 0 bases and J by 7 bases, with 7 bases between the two germline ends.

At least ten counts were recorded for this clonotype. CDR3 bases: TGTGCCAGCAGACGGCAGACAGGAGGCTATGGCTACACCTTC. Encoded protein: CASRRQTGGYGYTF. The rearrangement uses TRBV28 and TRBJ1-2; maybe TRBD1 (6 bases). The length of the CDR3 is 14 residues. Germline V CDR1 and CDR2: MDHEN, SYDVKM. The germline V and J ends were trimmed by 6 bases and 4 bases, with 15 bases remaining between them.

This sequence joins TRBV29-1 and TRBJ2-7; TRBD2 matches 13 bases. Losses at the gene ends were 4 bases for V and 0 bases for J; bases not matched to a gene: 3. Germline values: CDR1 SQVTM, CDR2 ANQGSEA. This CDR3 is built from 15 residues. CDR3 sequence (DNA): TGCAGCGTTGGTCGGACTAGCGGGAGCTCCTACGAGCAGTACTTC. Protein sequence: CSVGRTSGSSYEQYF.

There are many counts of this clonotype. V gene TRBV12-5 combines with J gene TRBJ1-1; 11 nucleotides match TRBD1. CDR1 is LGHNT and CDR2 is FRNRAP in the germline V gene. V was clipped by 0 bases and J by 0 bases; unmatched bases: 9. The CDR3 has 19 residues. CDR3 sequence (DNA): TGTGCTAGTGGTTTGGTACTCCCCGGGACAGGGGGGATGAACACTGAAGCTTTCTTT. Translated: CASGLVLPGTGGMNTEAFF.

This clonotype was observed at least ten times. The chain recombines TRBV28 with TRBJ1-5, with no clear D. The V end lost 7 bases, the J end lost 11 bases, and 15 bases lay between the germline ends. Germline values: CDR1 MDHEN, CDR2 SYDVKM. The CDR3 runs to 12 residues. CDR3 bases: TGTGCCAGCACCCCCCCCCGTGGGGCCCAGCATTTT. Its protein is CASTPPRGAQHF. The variable domain in full, completed from reference TRBV28 and TRBJ1-5, reads DVKVTQSSRYLVKRTGEKVFLECVQDMDHENMFWYRQDPGLGLRLIYFSYDVKMKEKGDIPEGYSVSREKKERFSLILESASTNQTSMYLCASTPPRGAQHFGDGTRLSIL.

Many counts were recorded for this clonotype. V is TRBV29-1 and J is TRBJ1-1, with D perhaps TRBD1 (5 bases). Trimming shortened V by 3 bases and J by 5 bases, and 13 bases separated the two germline ends. Germline CDR1 reads SQVTM; CDR2 reads ANQGSEA. The CDR3 loop spans 13 amino acids. The CDR3 coding sequence is TGCAGCGTTGAGACCGCAGGGTTTACTGAAGCTTTCTTT. It encodes CSVETAGFTEAFF.

On this clonotype itself: A much larger clone differs by one base, so this may be a read error. The chain recombines TRBV2 with TRBJ2-3, with TRBD2 as a possible D gene (5 bases). CDR1 is SNHLY, CDR2 FYNNEI, per germline. The length of the CDR3 is 15 residues. V was pared by 4 bases and J by 2 bases, with 13 bases between. Written as DNA, the CDR3 is TGTGCCAGCAGTGGAGAACTCCTAGCCACAGATACGCAGTATTTT. It yields the protein CASSGELLATDTQYF.

This clonotype came up many times. The chain recombines TRBV11-1 with TRBJ2-1; 8 nucleotides agree with TRBD1. From germline, CDR1 is SGHAT and CDR2 FQDESV (reference sequence). V shed 6 bases and J 7 bases; nucleotides not matched to a gene: 8. The CDR3 covers 14 residues. For the CDR3, the DNA is TGTGCCAGCAGTTTTGGGGGACAGGTAAATGAGCAGTTCTTC. It codes for CASSFGGQVNEQFF.

This clonotype has ten or more counts. The chain carries TRBV20-1 and TRBJ2-7; D gene uncertain. Germline assignment: CDR1 DFQATT and CDR2 SNEGSKA (reference sequence). Deletions cut 3 bases from V and 3 bases from J, with 12 bases between. This CDR3 is 13 amino acids long. This CDR3 is CSASARFYYEQYF. For the CDR3, the DNA is TGCAGTGCTAGTGCTAGATTCTACTACGAGCAGTACTTC.

This sequence joins TRBV15 and TRBJ2-7; D possibly matches TRBD1 or TRBD2 (5 bases each). The germline CDR1 and CDR2 sequences are LNHNV and YYDKDF (reference sequence). CDR3 length: 14 residues. Trimming shortened V by 1 base and J by 6 bases, and 13 bases separated the two germline ends. DNA of the CDR3: TGTGCCACCAGCAGAGGAGGGGATGGTCGCGAGCAGTACTTC. It yields the protein CATSRGGDGREQYF.

This clonotype was seen repeatedly, ten times or more. The chain has TRBV2 and TRBJ1-5; 9 bases align to TRBD1. The CDR3 contains 15 residues. With 6 bases clipped from V and 7 bases from J, the junction kept 10 bases outside the gene matches. Germline values: CDR1 SNHLY, CDR2 FYNNEI. The CDR3: CASRTGTGNGQPQHF. DNA for the CDR3: TGTGCCAGCAGAACCGGGACAGGGAACGGACAGCCCCAGCATTTT.